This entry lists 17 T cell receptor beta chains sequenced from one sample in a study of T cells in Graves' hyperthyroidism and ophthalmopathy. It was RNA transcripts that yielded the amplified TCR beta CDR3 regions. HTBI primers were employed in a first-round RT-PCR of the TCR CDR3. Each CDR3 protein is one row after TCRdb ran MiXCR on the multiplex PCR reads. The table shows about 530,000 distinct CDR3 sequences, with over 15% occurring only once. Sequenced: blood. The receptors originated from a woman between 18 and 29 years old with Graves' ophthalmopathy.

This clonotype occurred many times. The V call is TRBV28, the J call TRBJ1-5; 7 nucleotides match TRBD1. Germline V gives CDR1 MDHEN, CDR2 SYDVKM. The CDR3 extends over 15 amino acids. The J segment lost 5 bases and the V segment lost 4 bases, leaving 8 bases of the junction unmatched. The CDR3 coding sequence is TGTGCCAGCAGTTCTGGGCGACAGGGCTATCAGCCCCAGCATTTT. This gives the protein CASSSGRQGYQPQHF.

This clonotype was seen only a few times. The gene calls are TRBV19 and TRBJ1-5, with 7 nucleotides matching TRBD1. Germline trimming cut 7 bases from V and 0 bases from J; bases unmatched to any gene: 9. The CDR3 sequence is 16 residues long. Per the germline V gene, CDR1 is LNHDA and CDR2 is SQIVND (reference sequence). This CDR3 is CASTLDRAYSNQPQHF. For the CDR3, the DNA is TGTGCCAGTACCCTAGACAGGGCTTATAGCAATCAGCCCCAGCATTTT.

The CDR3 DNA reads as TGCGCCAGCAGCTTGAGTCTAGCGGGGGGGCGCGAGCAGTACTTC. Its translation is CASSLSLAGGREQYF. The genes are TRBV5-1 and TRBJ2-7; 12 nucleotides align to TRBD2. After removal of 1 base from V and 6 bases from J, the junction contained 5 bases not matched to a gene. CDR3 length: 15 residues. Germline CDR1 and CDR2: SGHRS and YFSETQ.

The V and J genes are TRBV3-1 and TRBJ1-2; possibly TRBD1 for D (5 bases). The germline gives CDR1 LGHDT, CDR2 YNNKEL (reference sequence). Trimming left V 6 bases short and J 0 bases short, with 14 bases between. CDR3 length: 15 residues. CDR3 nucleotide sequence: TGTGCCAGCAGTCCCCAGGCGGGGGCTAACTATGGCTACACCTTC. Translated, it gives CASSPQAGANYGYTF.

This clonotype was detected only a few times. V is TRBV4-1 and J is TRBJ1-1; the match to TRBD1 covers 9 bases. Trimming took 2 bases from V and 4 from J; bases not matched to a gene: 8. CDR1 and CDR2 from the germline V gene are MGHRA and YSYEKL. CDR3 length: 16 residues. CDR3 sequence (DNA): TGCGCCAGCAGCCAAAACCCGGGACAGGGAAGCACTGAAGCTTTCTTT. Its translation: CASSQNPGQGSTEAFF.

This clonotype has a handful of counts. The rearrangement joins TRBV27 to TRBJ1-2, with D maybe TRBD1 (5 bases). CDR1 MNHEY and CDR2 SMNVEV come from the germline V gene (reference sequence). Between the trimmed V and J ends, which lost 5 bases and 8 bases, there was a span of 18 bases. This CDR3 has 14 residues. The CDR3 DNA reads TGTGCCAGCAGTCCGATCGGGACCTTTGAAGGCTACACCTTC. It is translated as CASSPIGTFEGYTF.

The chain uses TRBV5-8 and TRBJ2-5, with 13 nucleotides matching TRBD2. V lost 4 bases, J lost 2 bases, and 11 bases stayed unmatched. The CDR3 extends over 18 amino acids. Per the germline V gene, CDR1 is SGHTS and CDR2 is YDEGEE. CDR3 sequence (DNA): TGTGCCAGCAGCCGGGGACTAGCGGGGTCTGAAGGACAAGAGACCCAGTACTTC. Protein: CASSRGLAGSEGQETQYF.

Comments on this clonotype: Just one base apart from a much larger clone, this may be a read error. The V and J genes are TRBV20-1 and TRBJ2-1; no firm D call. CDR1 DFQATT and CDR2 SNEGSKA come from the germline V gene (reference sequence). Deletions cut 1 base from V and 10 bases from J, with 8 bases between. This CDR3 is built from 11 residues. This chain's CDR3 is CSARARDEQFF. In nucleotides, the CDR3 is TGCAGTGCTAGAGCGCGAGACGAGCAGTTCTTC.

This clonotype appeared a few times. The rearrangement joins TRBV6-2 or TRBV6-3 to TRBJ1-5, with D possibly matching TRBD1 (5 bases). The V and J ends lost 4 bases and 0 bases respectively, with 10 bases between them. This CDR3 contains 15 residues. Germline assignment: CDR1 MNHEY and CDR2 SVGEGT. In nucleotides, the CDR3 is TGTGCCAGCAGTTGGGACCCAGATAGCAATCAGCCCCAGCATTTT. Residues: CASSWDPDSNQPQHF.

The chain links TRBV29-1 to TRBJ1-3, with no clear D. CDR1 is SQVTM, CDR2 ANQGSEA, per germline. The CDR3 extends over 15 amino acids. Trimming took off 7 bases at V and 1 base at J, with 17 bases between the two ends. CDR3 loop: CSALIIGSSGNTIYF. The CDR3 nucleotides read TGCAGCGCGTTGATAATCGGGAGTTCTGGAAACACCATATATTTT.

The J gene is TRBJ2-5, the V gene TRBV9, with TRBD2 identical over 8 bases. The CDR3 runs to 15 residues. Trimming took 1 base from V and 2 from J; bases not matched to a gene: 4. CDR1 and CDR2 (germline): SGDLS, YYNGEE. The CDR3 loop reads CASSVSGGRQETQYF. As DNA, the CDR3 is TGTGCCAGCAGCGTAAGCGGGGGCCGACAAGAGACCCAGTACTTC.

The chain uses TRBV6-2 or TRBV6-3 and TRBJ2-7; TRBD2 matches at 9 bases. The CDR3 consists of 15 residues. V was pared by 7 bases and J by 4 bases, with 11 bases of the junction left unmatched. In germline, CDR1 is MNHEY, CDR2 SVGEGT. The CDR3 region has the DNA TGTGCCAGCACCCGTGCGGGGACTAGCTTGTACGAGCAGTACTTC. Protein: CASTRAGTSLYEQYF.

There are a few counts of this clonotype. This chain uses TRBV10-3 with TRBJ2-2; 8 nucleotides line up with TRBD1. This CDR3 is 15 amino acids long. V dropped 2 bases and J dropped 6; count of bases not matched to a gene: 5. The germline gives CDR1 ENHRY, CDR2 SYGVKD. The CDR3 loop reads CAISEDRGLAGELFF. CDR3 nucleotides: TGTGCCATCAGTGAGGACAGGGGTTTGGCCGGGGAGCTGTTTTTT.

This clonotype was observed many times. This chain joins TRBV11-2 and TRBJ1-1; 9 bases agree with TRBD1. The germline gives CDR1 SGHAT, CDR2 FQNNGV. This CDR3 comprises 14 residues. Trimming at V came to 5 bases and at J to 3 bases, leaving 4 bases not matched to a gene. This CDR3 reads CASSTQGAYTEAFF. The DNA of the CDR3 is TGTGCCAGCAGCACACAGGGGGCATACACTGAAGCTTTCTTT. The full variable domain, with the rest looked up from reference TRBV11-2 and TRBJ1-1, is EAGVAQSPRYKIIEKRQSVAFWCNPISGHATLYWYQQILGQGPKLLIQFQNNGVVDDSQLPKDRFSAERLKGVDSTLKIQPAKLEDSAVYLCASSTQGAYTEAFFGQGTRLTVV.

The CDR3: CASSQEVTGGIYYGYTF. In DNA, the CDR3 is TGCGCCAGCAGCCAAGAAGTGACAGGGGGTATATATTATGGCTACACCTTC. The chain carries TRBV4-3 and TRBJ1-2; 9 bases match TRBD1. The germline V gene encodes CDR1 LGHNA and CDR2 YSLEER. Losses at the gene ends were 0 bases for V and 5 bases for J; bases not matched to a gene: 10. This CDR3 has 17 amino acids.

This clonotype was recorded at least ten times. The DNA for the CDR3 is TGCGCCAGCAGCTTGGATGGGAAGGCCTCCAATGAGCAGTTCTTC. Its translation: CASSLDGKASNEQFF. This chain connects TRBV5-1 to TRBJ2-1; D not resolved. CDR1 is SGHRS, CDR2 YFSETQ, per germline. V gave up 0 bases and J gave up 6 bases, with 13 bases separating them. This CDR3 is built from 15 residues.

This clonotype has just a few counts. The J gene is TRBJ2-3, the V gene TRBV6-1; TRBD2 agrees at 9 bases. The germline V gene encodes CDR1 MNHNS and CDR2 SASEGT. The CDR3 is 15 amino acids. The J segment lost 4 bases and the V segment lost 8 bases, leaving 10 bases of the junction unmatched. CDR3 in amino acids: CASVLSGSRADTQYF. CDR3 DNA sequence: TGTGCCAGCGTCCTTAGCGGGAGTCGGGCAGATACGCAGTATTTT.